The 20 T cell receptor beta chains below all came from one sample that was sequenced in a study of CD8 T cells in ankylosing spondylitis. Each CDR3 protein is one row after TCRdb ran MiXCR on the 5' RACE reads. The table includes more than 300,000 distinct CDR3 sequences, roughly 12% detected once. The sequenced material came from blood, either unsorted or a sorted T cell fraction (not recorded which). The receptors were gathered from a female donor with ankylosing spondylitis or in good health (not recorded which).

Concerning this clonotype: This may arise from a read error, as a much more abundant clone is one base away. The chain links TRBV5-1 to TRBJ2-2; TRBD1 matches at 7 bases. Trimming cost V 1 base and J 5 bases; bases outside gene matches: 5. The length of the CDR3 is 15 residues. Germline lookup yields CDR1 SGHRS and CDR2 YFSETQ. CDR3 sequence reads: CASSLLGGYTGELFF. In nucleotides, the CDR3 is TGCGCCAGCAGCTTGCTAGGGGGCTATACCGGGGAGCTGTTTTTT.

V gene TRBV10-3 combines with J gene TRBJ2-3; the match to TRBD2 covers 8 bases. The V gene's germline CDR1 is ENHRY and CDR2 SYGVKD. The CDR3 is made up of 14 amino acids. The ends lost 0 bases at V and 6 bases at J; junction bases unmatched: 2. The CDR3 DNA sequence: TGTGCCATCAGTGAGTCTAGCGGGAAGGATACGCAGTATTTT. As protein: CAISESSGKDTQYF.

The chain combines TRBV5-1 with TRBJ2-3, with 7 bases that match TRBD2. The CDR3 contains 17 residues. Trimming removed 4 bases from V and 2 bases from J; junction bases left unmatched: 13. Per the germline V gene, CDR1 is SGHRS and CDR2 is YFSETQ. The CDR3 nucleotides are TGCGCCAGCAGCGGATCACCGGGACTACCAGACACAGATACGCAGTATTTT. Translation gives CASSGSPGLPDTDTQYF.

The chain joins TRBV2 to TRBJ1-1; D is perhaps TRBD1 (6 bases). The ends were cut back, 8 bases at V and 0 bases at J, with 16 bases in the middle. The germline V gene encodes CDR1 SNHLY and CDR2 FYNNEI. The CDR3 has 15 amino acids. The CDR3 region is CASSLTRQVNTEAFF. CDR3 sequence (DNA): TGTGCCAGCTCCCTCACTCGACAGGTGAACACTGAAGCTTTCTTT.

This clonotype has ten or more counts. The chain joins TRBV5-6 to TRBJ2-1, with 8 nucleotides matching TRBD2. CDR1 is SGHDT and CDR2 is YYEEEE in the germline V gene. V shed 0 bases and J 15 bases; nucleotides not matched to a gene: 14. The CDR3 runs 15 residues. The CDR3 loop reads CASSLVSGSALVAFF. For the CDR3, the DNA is TGTGCCAGCAGCTTGGTCAGCGGGAGTGCCCTAGTTGCGTTCTTC.

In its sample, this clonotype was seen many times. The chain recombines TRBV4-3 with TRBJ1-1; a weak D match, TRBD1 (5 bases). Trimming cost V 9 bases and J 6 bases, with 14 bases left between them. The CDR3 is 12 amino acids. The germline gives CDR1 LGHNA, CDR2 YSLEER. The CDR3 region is CARTQGWPEAFF. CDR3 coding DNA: TGCGCCAGGACGCAGGGTTGGCCTGAAGCTTTCTTT.

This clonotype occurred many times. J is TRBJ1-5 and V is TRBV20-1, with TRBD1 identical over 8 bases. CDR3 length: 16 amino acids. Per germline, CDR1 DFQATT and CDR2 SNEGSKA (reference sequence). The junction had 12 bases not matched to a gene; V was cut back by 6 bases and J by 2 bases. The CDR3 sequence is CSAPHGQGVGNQPQHF. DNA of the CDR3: TGCAGTGCCCCTCACGGACAGGGCGTAGGCAATCAGCCCCAGCATTTT.

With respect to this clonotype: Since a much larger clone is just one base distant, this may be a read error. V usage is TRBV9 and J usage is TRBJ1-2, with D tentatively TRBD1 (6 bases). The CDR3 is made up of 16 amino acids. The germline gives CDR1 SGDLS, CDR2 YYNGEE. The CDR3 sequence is CASSVAPGGFNYGDTF. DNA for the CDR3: TGTGCCAGCAGCGTAGCTCCCGGGGGCTTTAACTATGGCGACACCTTC.

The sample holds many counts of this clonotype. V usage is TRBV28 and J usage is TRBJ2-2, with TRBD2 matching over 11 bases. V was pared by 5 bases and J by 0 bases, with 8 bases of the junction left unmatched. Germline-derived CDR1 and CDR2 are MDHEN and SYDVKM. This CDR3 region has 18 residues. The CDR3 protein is CASSPYRLAGTNTGELFF. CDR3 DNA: TGTGCCAGCAGTCCCTATCGACTAGCGGGGACGAACACCGGGGAGCTGTTTTTT. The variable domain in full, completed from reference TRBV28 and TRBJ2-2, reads DVKVTQSSRYLVKRTGEKVFLECVQDMDHENMFWYRQDPGLGLRLIYFSYDVKMKEKGDIPEGYSVSREKKERFSLILESASTNQTSMYLCASSPYRLAGTNTGELFFGEGSRLTVL.

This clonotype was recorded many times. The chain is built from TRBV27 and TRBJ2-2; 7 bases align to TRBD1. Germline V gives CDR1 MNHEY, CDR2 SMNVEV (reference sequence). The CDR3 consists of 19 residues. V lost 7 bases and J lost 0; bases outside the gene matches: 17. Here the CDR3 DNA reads TGTGCCAGCACCCGCGTTGGTAGGGGGCTTGACCCGAACACCGGGGAGCTGTTTTTT. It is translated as CASTRVGRGLDPNTGELFF.

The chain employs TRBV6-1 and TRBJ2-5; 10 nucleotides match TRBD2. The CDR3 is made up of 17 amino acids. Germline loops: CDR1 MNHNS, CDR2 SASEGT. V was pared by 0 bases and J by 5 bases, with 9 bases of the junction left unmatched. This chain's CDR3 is CASSEARAGGPRETQYF. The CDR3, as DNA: TGTGCCAGCAGTGAAGCGAGAGCGGGAGGGCCGCGGGAGACCCAGTACTTC.

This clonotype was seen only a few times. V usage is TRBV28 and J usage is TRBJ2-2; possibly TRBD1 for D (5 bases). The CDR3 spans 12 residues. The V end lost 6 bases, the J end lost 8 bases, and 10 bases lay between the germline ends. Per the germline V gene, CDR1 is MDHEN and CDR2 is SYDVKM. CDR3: CASREGAGELFF. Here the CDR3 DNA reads TGTGCCAGCAGAGAAGGGGCGGGGGAGCTGTTTTTT.

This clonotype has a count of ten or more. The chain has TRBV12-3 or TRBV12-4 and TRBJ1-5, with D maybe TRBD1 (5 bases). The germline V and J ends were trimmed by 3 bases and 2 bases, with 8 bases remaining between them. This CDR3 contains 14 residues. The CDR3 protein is CASSFLRGNQPQHF. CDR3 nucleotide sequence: TGTGCCAGCAGTTTTCTCAGGGGCAATCAGCCCCAGCATTTT.

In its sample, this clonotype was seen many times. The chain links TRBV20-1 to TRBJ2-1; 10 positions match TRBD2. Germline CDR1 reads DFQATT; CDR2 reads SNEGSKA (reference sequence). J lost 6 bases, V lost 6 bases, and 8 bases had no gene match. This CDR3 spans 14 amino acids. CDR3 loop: CSAPKRGGANEQFF. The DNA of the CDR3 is TGCAGTGCGCCAAAGCGGGGGGGTGCCAATGAGCAGTTCTTC.

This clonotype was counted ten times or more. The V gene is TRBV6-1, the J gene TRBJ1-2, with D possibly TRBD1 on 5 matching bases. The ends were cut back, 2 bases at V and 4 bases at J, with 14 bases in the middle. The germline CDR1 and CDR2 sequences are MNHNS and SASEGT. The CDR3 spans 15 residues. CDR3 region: CASSEFGTRIYGYTF. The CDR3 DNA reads TGTGCCAGCAGTGAATTCGGGACGCGGATCTATGGCTACACCTTC.

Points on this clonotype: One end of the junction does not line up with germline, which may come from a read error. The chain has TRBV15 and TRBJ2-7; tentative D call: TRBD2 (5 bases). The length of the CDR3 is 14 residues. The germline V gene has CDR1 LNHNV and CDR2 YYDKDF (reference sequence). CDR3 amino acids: CTTSFGLEAYEQYF. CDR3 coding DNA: TGTACCACCAGCTTTGGACTGGAAGCCTACGAGCAGTACTTC.

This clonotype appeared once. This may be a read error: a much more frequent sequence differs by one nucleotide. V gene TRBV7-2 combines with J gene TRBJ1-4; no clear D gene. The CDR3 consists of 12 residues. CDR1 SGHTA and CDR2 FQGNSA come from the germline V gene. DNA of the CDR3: TGTCCCAGCAGCTTAGAGGCAAGAAAACTGTTTTTT. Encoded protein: CPSSLEARKLFF.

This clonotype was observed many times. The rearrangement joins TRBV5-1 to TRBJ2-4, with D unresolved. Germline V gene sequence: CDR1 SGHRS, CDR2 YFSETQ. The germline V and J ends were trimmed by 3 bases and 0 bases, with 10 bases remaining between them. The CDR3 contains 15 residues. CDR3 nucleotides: TGCGCCAGCAGCTCGCCCGGAGTAGCCAAAAACATTCAGTACTTC. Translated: CASSSPGVAKNIQYF. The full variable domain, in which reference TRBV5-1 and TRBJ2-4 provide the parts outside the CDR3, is KAGVTQTPRYLIKTRGQQVTLSCSPISGHRSVSWYQQTPGQGLQFLFEYFSETQRNKGNFPGRFSGRQFSNSRSEMNVSTLELGDSALYLCASSSPGVAKNIQYFGAGTRLSVL.

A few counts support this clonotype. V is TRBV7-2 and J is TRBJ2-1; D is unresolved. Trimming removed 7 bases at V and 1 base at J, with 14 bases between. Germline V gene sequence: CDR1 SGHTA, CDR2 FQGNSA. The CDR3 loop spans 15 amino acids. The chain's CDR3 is CASTTVGGSYNEQFF. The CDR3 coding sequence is TGTGCCAGCACCACAGTCGGCGGTTCCTACAATGAGCAGTTCTTC.

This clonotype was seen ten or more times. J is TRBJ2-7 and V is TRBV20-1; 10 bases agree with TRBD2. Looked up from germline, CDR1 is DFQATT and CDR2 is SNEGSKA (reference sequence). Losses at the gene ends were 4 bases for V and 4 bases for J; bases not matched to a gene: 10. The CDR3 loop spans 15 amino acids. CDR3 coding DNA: TGCAGTGCTACTTTGGGACTAGCGTCTCTTTACGAGCAGTACTTC. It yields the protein CSATLGLASLYEQYF.